These 26 T cell receptor beta chains originate from one sample sequenced in a study of T cell clones after liver transplantation. Libraries were prepared by immunoSEQ multiplex PCR; TCRdb keeps only in-frame clonotypes and omits some of them. This table has over 55,000 clones, approximately 70% appearing once. This material consisted of CD4+ T cells from blood, taken at the approximately 15-month timepoint. These receptors were obtained from a human patient who received a liver transplant. The graft donor may account for some of the T cells.

This clone turned up a few times. The chain recombines TRBV11-3 with TRBJ2-5; D is unclear. V was pared by 1 base and J by 5 bases, with 5 bases between. In germline, CDR1 is SGHNT, CDR2 YENEEA. The CDR3 consists of 12 residues. The CDR3 sequence is CASSLGTETQYF. CDR3 DNA: TGTGCCAGCAGCTTAGGTACGGAGACCCAGTACTTC. Full variable domain (rest looked up from reference TRBV11-3 and TRBJ2-5): EAGVVQSPRYKIIEKKQPVAFWCNPISGHNTLYWYLQNLGQGPELLIRYENEEAVDDSQLPKDRFSAERLKGVDSTLKIQPAELGDSAVYLCASSLGTETQYFGPGTRLLVL.

V gene TRBV5-1 combines with J gene TRBJ1-2; D not certain. Germline V gene lookup returns CDR1 SGHRS and CDR2 YFSETQ. V was pared by 4 bases and J by 7 bases, with 20 bases between. The CDR3 contains 15 residues. This CDR3 is CASSPTRDRTGGYTF. The CDR3 coding sequence is TGCGCCAGCAGCCCAACGCGGGATCGCACTGGTGGCTACACCTTC.

This clone was observed a few times. The V gene is TRBV7-9, the J gene TRBJ2-5, with 13 bases lining up with TRBD2. CDR1 and CDR2 from the germline V gene are SEHNR and FQNEAQ (reference sequence). V was clipped by 6 bases and J by 4 bases; unmatched bases: 11. This CDR3 spans 17 amino acids. CDR3 nucleotide sequence: TGTGCCAGCAGTCCCGGGACTAGCGGGACGGCCATAGAGACCCAGTACTTC. The encoded protein is CASSPGTSGTAIETQYF.

CDR3 sequence reads: CASNRDTEKLFF. CDR3 DNA: TGTGCCAGTAACAGGGACACGGAAAAACTGTTTTTT. This chain joins TRBV19 and TRBJ1-4, with D possibly matching TRBD1 (6 bases). The CDR3 is 12 amino acids. V was clipped by 7 bases and J by 8 bases, with 11 bases between them. Germline loops: CDR1 LNHDA, CDR2 SQIVND (reference sequence).

The CDR3: CASTLNLDRQETQYF. The DNA for the CDR3 is TGTGCCAGCACCCTGAATCTGGACAGGCAAGAGACCCAGTACTTC. V is TRBV7-6 and J is TRBJ2-5, with TRBD1 identical over 7 bases. CDR1 is SGHVS, CDR2 FNYEAQ, per germline. With V trimmed by 7 bases and J by 2 bases, 10 bases remained unmatched. The length of the CDR3 is 15 residues.

The chain joins TRBV25-1 to TRBJ1-1; D gene unclear. The CDR3 is 12 residues long. The V end was cut by 10 bases, the J end by 0 bases, with 9 bases between. Germline CDR1 is MGHDK and CDR2 is SYGVNS. The CDR3 bases are TGTGCCACCAGGCACCTGAACACTGAAGCTTTCTTT. The encoded protein is CATRHLNTEAFF. The whole variable domain, filled in from reference TRBV25-1 and TRBJ1-1, reads EADIYQTPRYLVIGTGKKITLECSQTMGHDKMYWYQQDPGMELHLIHYSYGVNSTEKGDLSSESTVSRIRTEHFPLTLESARPSHTSQYLCATRHLNTEAFFGQGTRLTVV.

There are a few counts of this clone. The V gene is TRBV11-3, the J gene TRBJ2-5, with 7 positions matching TRBD2. The CDR3 runs 14 residues. J was trimmed by 4 bases and V by 4 bases; bases with no gene match: 6. Per the germline V gene, CDR1 is SGHNT and CDR2 is YENEEA. The CDR3 DNA reads as TGTGCCAGCAGCTCCGGACTAGAAGGAGAGACCCAGTACTTC. Its translation: CASSSGLEGETQYF.

CDR3 region: CASSGAGTYEQYV. CDR3 nucleotide sequence: TGTGCCAGCAGCGGGGCAGGGACCTACGAGCAGTACGTC. This chain uses TRBV7-9 with TRBJ2-7; possibly TRBD1 for D (5 bases). The CDR3 spans 13 residues. Trimming took 5 bases from V and 2 from J, leaving 10 bases between them. Germline CDR1 SEHNR, CDR2 FQNEAQ (reference sequence).

The rearrangement links TRBV27 to TRBJ1-4; D unresolved. The germline V and J ends were trimmed by 6 bases and 4 bases, with 9 bases remaining between them. There are 13 residues in the CDR3. Germline CDR1 MNHEY, CDR2 SMNVEV (reference sequence). CDR3 nucleotide sequence: TGTGCCAGCAGCCCTAGTTATAATGAAAAACTGTTTTTT. Translating it yields CASSPSYNEKLFF.

The chain has TRBV6-1 and TRBJ2-7; 8 bases are a match to TRBD2. This CDR3 is built from 14 residues. Trimming removed 6 bases from V and 5 bases from J; junction bases left unmatched: 9. Germline values: CDR1 MNHNS, CDR2 SASEGT. Here the CDR3 reads CASSERGGRDEQYF. The CDR3 DNA reads as TGTGCCAGCAGCGAACGGGGGGGAAGGGACGAGCAGTACTTC.

The J gene is TRBJ2-5, the V gene TRBV14; no firm D call. The CDR3 is 14 residues long. V gave up 2 bases and J gave up 4 bases, with 11 bases separating them. Germline-derived CDR1 and CDR2 are SGHDN and FVKESK. CDR3 loop: CASSQQPSGETQYF. In DNA form, the CDR3 reads TGTGCCAGCAGCCAACAACCGAGTGGAGAGACCCAGTACTTC.

The chain links TRBV7-2 to TRBJ2-1, with 7 bases aligning to TRBD2. Germline V lookup: CDR1 SGHTA, CDR2 FQGNSA. Trimming removed 4 bases from V and 2 bases from J; junction bases left unmatched: 5. The CDR3 contains 15 residues. CDR3 protein: CASSYGAGTYNEQFF. CDR3 sequence (DNA): TGTGCCAGCAGCTATGGAGCGGGAACCTACAATGAGCAGTTCTTC.

This chain connects TRBV7-6 to TRBJ2-1, with a tentative D call TRBD2 (6 bases). The CDR3 is 13 amino acids. CDR1 and CDR2 from the germline V gene are SGHVS and FNYEAQ. V lost 5 bases to trimming and J lost 5 bases, with 10 bases between them. The CDR3 DNA is TGTGCCAGCAGCCCCTCTAGCGACAATGAGCAGTTCTTC. Residues: CASSPSSDNEQFF.

This chain connects TRBV28 to TRBJ2-1, with D maybe TRBD1 (6 bases). This CDR3 comprises 12 residues. V lost 5 bases, J lost 8 bases, and 10 bases lay in between. CDR1 and CDR2 (germline): MDHEN, SYDVKM. This CDR3 reads CASSKQGDEQFF. CDR3 coding DNA: TGTGCCAGCAGTAAACAGGGAGATGAGCAGTTCTTC.

The chain couples TRBV7-7 to TRBJ2-3, with unresolved D. This CDR3 spans 14 amino acids. The V gene's germline CDR1 is SSHAT and CDR2 FNYEAQ (reference sequence). V gave up 2 bases and J gave up 1 base, with 7 bases separating them. The CDR3 DNA reads TGTGCCAGCAGCTTATTTTCTGGCACAGATACGCAGTATTTT. Translating gives CASSLFSGTDTQYF.

The chain employs TRBV7-8 and TRBJ2-7; D may be TRBD1 or TRBD2 (5 bases each). The germline CDR1 and CDR2 sequences are SGHVS and FQNEAQ. The length of the CDR3 is 18 residues. V was cut by 0 bases and J by 3 bases, with 21 bases left in between. CDR3 coding DNA: TGTGCCAGCAGCTTAGCGAGGGCAGGGCTAACGAAGGACTACGAGCAGTACTTC. It translates to CASSLARAGLTKDYEQYF.

V and J are TRBV18 and TRBJ2-7; D not certain. The ends were cut back, 0 bases at V and 7 bases at J, with 13 bases in the middle. The CDR3 runs to 14 residues. CDR1 and CDR2 (germline): KGHSH, LQKENI. The CDR3 is CASSPPSVLGEQYF. CDR3 nucleotide sequence: TGTGCCAGCTCACCACCCTCCGTTCTTGGGGAGCAGTACTTC.

The CDR3: CASSLETGDSYEQYF. CDR3 nucleotide sequence: TGCGCCAGCAGCCTCGAGACAGGGGACTCCTACGAGCAGTACTTC. The chain employs TRBV5-1 and TRBJ2-7; 8 positions match TRBD1. CDR3 length equals 15 residues. Germline V gives CDR1 SGHRS, CDR2 YFSETQ. V lost 4 bases and J lost 0; bases outside the gene matches: 6. Filled out from reference TRBV5-1 and TRBJ2-7, the complete variable domain reads KAGVTQTPRYLIKTRGQQVTLSCSPISGHRSVSWYQQTPGQGLQFLFEYFSETQRNKGNFPGRFSGRQFSNSRSEMNVSTLELGDSALYLCASSLETGDSYEQYFGPGTRLTVT.

The chain combines TRBV9 with TRBJ1-2; 10 positions agree with TRBD1. Germline V gives CDR1 SGDLS, CDR2 YYNGEE. This CDR3 has 15 amino acids. V lost 3 bases to trimming and J lost 4 bases; unmatched junction nucleotides: 6. In DNA form, the CDR3 reads TGTGCCAGCAGCGCCTTGACAGGGGGCAGCTATGGCTACACCTTC. Its translation: CASSALTGGSYGYTF.

This clone was counted a few times. V and J are TRBV6-5 and TRBJ1-2; a possible D gene is TRBD1 (5 bases). Trimming cost V 6 bases and J 5 bases, with 16 bases left between them. The length of the CDR3 is 14 residues. From germline, CDR1 is MNHEY and CDR2 SVGAGI. CDR3 in amino acids: CASSPRHKGYGYTF. CDR3 nucleotide sequence: TGTGCCAGCAGCCCCCGGCATAAGGGGTATGGCTACACCTTC.

This clone was observed once. The chain is built from TRBV15 and TRBJ2-1; D unresolved. This CDR3 is 17 amino acids long. V shed 1 base and J shed 0 bases, with 13 bases lying between them. CDR1 and CDR2 (germline): LNHNV, YYDKDF (reference sequence). CDR3 protein: CATSRVGGLSSYNEQFF. The CDR3 DNA sequence: TGTGCCACCAGCAGAGTGGGCGGCCTAAGCTCCTACAATGAGCAGTTCTTC.

This clone has more than one count but fewer than ten. The chain is built from TRBV18 and TRBJ2-1, with 11 nucleotides matching TRBD2. Germline values: CDR1 KGHSH, CDR2 LQKENI. This CDR3 has 15 amino acids. Losses at the gene ends were 3 bases for V and 8 bases for J; bases not matched to a gene: 6. The CDR3 DNA is TGTGCCAGCTCACCTAGCCTAGCGGGGGGAGATGAGCAGTTCTTC. This sequence encodes CASSPSLAGGDEQFF.

V gene TRBV7-2 combines with J gene TRBJ2-5; D unresolved. The CDR3 is 13 amino acids. Between the trimmed V and J ends, which lost 4 bases and 5 bases, there was a span of 11 bases. Per the germline V gene, CDR1 is SGHTA and CDR2 is FQGNSA. The CDR3 DNA reads as TGTGCCAGCAGCTCCTATCAGGAGGAGACCCAGTACTTC. Translation gives CASSSYQEETQYF.

This clone was counted once. This chain joins TRBV5-1 and TRBJ1-6; D might be TRBD1 (6 bases). V was clipped by 5 bases and J by 5 bases, with 17 bases between them. The germline CDR1 and CDR2 sequences are SGHRS and YFSETQ. This CDR3 spans 16 amino acids. CDR3 protein: CASRRSGGSDNSPLHF. The CDR3 nucleotides are TGCGCCAGCAGGCGGAGTGGGGGCTCTGATAATTCACCCCTCCACTTT.

The V gene is TRBV4-2, the J gene TRBJ1-3; D is possibly TRBD1 (6 bases). Per germline, CDR1 LGHNA and CDR2 YNFKEQ. V lost 1 base to trimming and J lost 4 bases, with 17 bases between them. CDR3 length: 17 residues. The CDR3 loop reads CASSQVGLGAEGNTIYF. The CDR3 DNA is TGTGCCAGCAGCCAAGTGGGGCTGGGGGCCGAGGGAAACACCATATATTTT.

The V call is TRBV5-4, the J call TRBJ2-7, with TRBD1 identical over 9 bases. Per germline, CDR1 SGHNT and CDR2 YYREEE (reference sequence). V shed 1 base, J shed 7 bases, and the junction held 3 bases outside the gene matches. This CDR3 is 13 amino acids long. CDR3: CASSLNRGREQYF. DNA for the CDR3: TGTGCCAGCAGCTTGAACAGGGGGCGGGAGCAGTACTTC.